Below are 23 T cell receptor beta chains sequenced from a single sample in a study of shared clonotypes between healthy human individuals. Sequencing was performed with immunoSEQ multiplex PCR; in TCRdb, only in-frame clones are kept and a portion is missing. Of around 2.1 million clones in the sample, under 95% were seen once. Naive CD8 cells lacked CD45RO and underwent positive selection for CCR7, leaving out terminally differentiated effector memory CD45RA+ cells. The sample taken for sequencing was naive CD8+ T cells from PBMCs. All receptors come from a man aged 18 to 30 in good health. Some clones in this sample may be carry-over from other donors' samples.

This clone was seen just once. This chain connects TRBV29-1 to TRBJ2-1, with D perhaps matching TRBD1 or TRBD2 (5 bases each). V lost 1 base and J lost 0, with 13 bases in between. The length of the CDR3 is 16 residues. Germline CDR1 SQVTM, CDR2 ANQGSEA. The CDR3 sequence: CSVEGLQGVSYNEQFF. In nucleotides, the CDR3 is TGCAGCGTTGAAGGGCTGCAGGGAGTCTCCTACAATGAGCAGTTCTTC.

The V call is TRBV25-1, the J call TRBJ2-5; 7 nucleotides align to TRBD2. The germline CDR1 and CDR2 sequences are MGHDK and SYGVNS. The V and J ends lost 3 bases and 5 bases, in that order; junction bases with no gene match: 9. This CDR3 has 15 residues. The CDR3: CASSDWVVREETQYF. The CDR3 nucleotides read TGTGCCAGCAGTGATTGGGTGGTGCGGGAGGAGACCCAGTACTTC.

The CDR3: CASRPPVGRGRTYNEQFF. CDR3 in DNA: TGTGCAAGTCGCCCTCCGGTTGGGCGGGGGCGCACCTACAATGAGCAGTTCTTC. The genes are TRBV12-2 and TRBJ2-1; the table assigns TRBD2, which was not confirmed against the DNA. TRBV12-2 is a recognized pseudogene. The length of the CDR3 is 18 residues.

About this clone itself: Other DNA sequences in the sample encode the same CDR3. V is TRBV30 and J is TRBJ1-3; possibly TRBD1 for D (5 bases). Trimming removed 4 bases from V and 0 bases from J, with 10 bases in between. Germline CDR1 reads GTSNPN; CDR2 reads SVGIG (reference sequence). This CDR3 has 14 residues. This chain's CDR3 is CAWTPGISGNTIYF. The CDR3 DNA follows: TGTGCCTGGACCCCAGGGATCTCTGGAAACACCATATATTTT.

This chain joins TRBV9 and TRBJ2-1; 7 bases map to TRBD1. The V and J ends lost 5 bases and 3 bases, in that order; junction bases with no gene match: 8. This CDR3 is built from 15 residues. Looked up from germline, CDR1 is SGDLS and CDR2 is YYNGEE. The CDR3 DNA sequence: TGTGCCAGCAGTATAGGGGACAGTTTCTACAATGAGCAGTTCTTC. Translation gives CASSIGDSFYNEQFF. Drawing the rest from reference TRBV9 and TRBJ2-1, the complete variable domain is DSGVTQTPKHLITATGQRVTLRCSPRSGDLSVYWYQQSLDQGLQFLIQYYNGEERAKGNILERFSAQQFPDLHSELNLSSLELGDSALYFCASSIGDSFYNEQFFGPGTRLTVL.

This chain links TRBV9 with TRBJ2-7, with 11 bases fitting TRBD2. The germline CDR1 and CDR2 sequences are SGDLS and YYNGEE. The CDR3 loop spans 16 amino acids. The V and J ends lost 4 bases and 1 base, in that order; junction bases with no gene match: 7. CDR3 protein: CASSSHSGRGSYEQYF. Here the CDR3 DNA reads TGTGCCAGCAGCTCTCATAGCGGGAGGGGGTCCTACGAGCAGTACTTC.

The chain couples TRBV10-3 to TRBJ2-7; 7 bases align to TRBD1. The CDR3 contains 14 residues. With V trimmed by 2 bases and J by 4 bases, 5 bases remained unmatched. CDR1 is ENHRY, CDR2 SYGVKD, per germline. CDR3 in DNA: TGTGCCATCAGTGAGCCTGGGACAGATTACGAGCAGTACTTC. This translates into CAISEPGTDYEQYF.

DNA for the CDR3: TGTGCCAGCAGTCGCGGACAGGGGGGGTGGAATGGCTACACCTTC. It is translated as CASSRGQGGWNGYTF. The V and J genes are TRBV27 and TRBJ1-2; TRBD1 agrees at 10 bases. The trim removed 5 bases at V and 6 bases at J, leaving 9 bases unmatched. Germline assignment: CDR1 MNHEY and CDR2 SMNVEV (reference sequence). The CDR3 covers 15 residues.

Turning to this clone: This sample also contains other DNA sequences that code for the same CDR3. This sequence joins TRBV9 and TRBJ2-7; D not resolved. Germline V gives CDR1 SGDLS, CDR2 YYNGEE. This CDR3 is 14 amino acids long. Trimming left V 0 bases short and J 1 base short, with 8 bases between. The DNA for the CDR3 is TGTGCCAGCAGCGTAGCGGTAGGTTCCTACGAGCAGTACTTC. It specifies CASSVAVGSYEQYF.

This clone was observed a single time. This CDR3 is CASGPTGGRAVDEQFF. Written as DNA, the CDR3 is TGTGCTAGTGGCCCTACTGGCGGGAGGGCCGTGGATGAGCAGTTCTTC. The genes are TRBV12-5 and TRBJ2-1; TRBD2 agrees at 9 bases. The germline CDR1 and CDR2 sequences are LGHNT and FRNRAP. The length of the CDR3 is 16 residues. The J segment lost 8 bases and the V segment lost 6 bases, leaving 14 bases of the junction unmatched.

The chain combines TRBV9 with TRBJ2-4; 11 bases match TRBD2. Germline V gives CDR1 SGDLS, CDR2 YYNGEE. Trimming took 2 bases from V and 8 from J; bases not matched to a gene: 6. The CDR3 consists of 15 residues. The CDR3 DNA is TGTGCCAGCAGCGTGACTAGCGGGATTTTTGACATTCAGTACTTC. Protein sequence: CASSVTSGIFDIQYF.

V and J are TRBV27 and TRBJ2-7; 8 bases align to TRBD1. Unmatched junction bases numbered 9, after V lost 3 bases and J lost 5 bases. The CDR3 is made up of 15 amino acids. CDR1 and CDR2 from the germline V gene are MNHEY and SMNVEV (reference sequence). CDR3 in DNA: TGTGCCAGCAGTTTCTCGGACAGGGCTCCTCACGAGCAGTACTTC. Its translation: CASSFSDRAPHEQYF.

The chain links TRBV7-9 to TRBJ2-3; no clear D gene. The germline gives CDR1 SEHNR, CDR2 FQNEAQ (reference sequence). Trimming stripped 2 bases from V and 0 bases from J, with 6 bases between. CDR3 length: 14 residues. The CDR3 nucleotides are TGTGCCAGCAGCTTACCACCGAGCACAGATACGCAGTATTTT. As protein: CASSLPPSTDTQYF.

This clone is a singleton in its sample. The chain employs TRBV7-9 and TRBJ2-3; D not certain. The germline V and J ends were trimmed by 10 bases and 2 bases, with 1 base remaining between them. This CDR3 has 9 residues. The V gene's germline CDR1 is SEHNR and CDR2 FQNEAQ (reference sequence). CDR3 bases: TGTGCCACCACAGATACGCAGTATTTT. Amino acid sequence: CATTDTQYF.

This sequence joins TRBV28 and TRBJ2-6; tentative D call: TRBD2 (5 bases). This CDR3 has 16 amino acids. Between the trimmed V and J ends, which lost 8 bases and 2 bases, there was a span of 16 bases. The germline CDR1 and CDR2 sequences are MDHEN and SYDVKM. The CDR3 region is CASDNARGTGANVLTF. CDR3 DNA: TGTGCCAGCGACAATGCCCGGGGTACTGGGGCCAACGTCCTGACTTTC.

The chain uses TRBV10-3 and TRBJ1-2; D is unresolved. This CDR3 is 13 amino acids long. Germline V lookup: CDR1 ENHRY, CDR2 SYGVKD. Trimming removed 0 bases from V and 8 bases from J, with 10 bases in between. The CDR3 DNA sequence: TGTGCCATCAGTGAGTCGATCGCGAGCGGCTACACCTTC. It yields the protein CAISESIASGYTF.

The rearrangement joins TRBV4-1 to TRBJ1-1; tentatively, D is TRBD1 (5 bases). Germline V lookup: CDR1 MGHRA, CDR2 YSYEKL. Trimming removed 1 base at V and 1 base at J, with 16 bases between. This CDR3 is built from 17 residues. In nucleotides, the CDR3 is TGCGCCAGCAGCCAAGTTAGGCCCCGGGACGGGAACACTGAAGCTTTCTTT. Protein sequence: CASSQVRPRDGNTEAFF.

The chain combines TRBV9 with TRBJ2-6, with D unclear. The CDR3 contains 15 residues. The germline V gene has CDR1 SGDLS and CDR2 YYNGEE. Trimming took off 3 bases at V and 0 bases at J, with 7 bases between the two ends. CDR3 nucleotide sequence: TGTGCCAGCAGCGGTGCTAGCTCTGGGGCCAACGTCCTGACTTTC. It specifies CASSGASSGANVLTF.

This clone was found once. V is TRBV6-1 and J is TRBJ2-1; tentatively, D is TRBD1 (6 bases). The V gene lost 7 bases and the J gene lost 0 bases, with 13 bases spanning the gap. Germline CDR1 reads MNHNS; CDR2 reads SASEGT. This CDR3 region has 15 residues. CDR3 residues: CASTAGVTSYNEQFF. CDR3 in DNA: TGTGCCAGCACGGCAGGGGTGACCTCCTACAATGAGCAGTTCTTC.

This sequence joins TRBV7-9 and TRBJ1-1; the D gene is possibly TRBD1 (5 bases). Germline lookup yields CDR1 SEHNR and CDR2 FQNEAQ (reference sequence). Deletions cut 3 bases from V and 0 bases from J, with 11 bases between. This CDR3 is built from 15 residues. The DNA for the CDR3 is TGTGCCAGCAGCTTCCAGGACATTTTGAACACTGAAGCTTTCTTT. This gives the protein CASSFQDILNTEAFF.

This clone was picked up one time. The chain combines TRBV5-1 with TRBJ2-7, with D maybe TRBD2 (6 bases). Between the trimmed V and J ends, which lost 2 bases and 0 bases, there was a span of 12 bases. CDR3 length: 15 amino acids. Germline-derived CDR1 and CDR2 are SGHRS and YFSETQ. This chain's CDR3 is CASSFDGGSSYEQYF. In DNA form, the CDR3 reads TGCGCCAGCAGCTTTGATGGAGGGTCCTCCTACGAGCAGTACTTC.

Only one count was recorded for this clone. The rearrangement uses TRBV9 and TRBJ1-2; 7 bases map to TRBD1. Germline values: CDR1 SGDLS, CDR2 YYNGEE. Trimming at V came to 2 bases and at J to 8 bases, leaving 12 bases not matched to a gene. The CDR3 has 15 residues. The CDR3, as DNA: TGTGCCAGCAGCGTGCAAAGGGACAGCCCGGGAGGCTACACCTTC. This gives the protein CASSVQRDSPGGYTF. The whole variable domain, filled in from reference TRBV9 and TRBJ1-2, reads DSGVTQTPKHLITATGQRVTLRCSPRSGDLSVYWYQQSLDQGLQFLIQYYNGEERAKGNILERFSAQQFPDLHSELNLSSLELGDSALYFCASSVQRDSPGGYTFGSGTRLTVV.

The chain has TRBV7-2 and TRBJ2-2; D might be TRBD1 or TRBD2, each matching 5 bases. Germline V gene sequence: CDR1 SGHTA, CDR2 FQGNSA. Trimming took off 6 bases at V and 4 bases at J, with 12 bases between the two ends. The CDR3 totals 14 residues. Here the CDR3 reads CASSWGFRTGELFF. The CDR3 DNA sequence: TGTGCCAGCAGTTGGGGGTTCCGCACCGGGGAGCTGTTTTTT.